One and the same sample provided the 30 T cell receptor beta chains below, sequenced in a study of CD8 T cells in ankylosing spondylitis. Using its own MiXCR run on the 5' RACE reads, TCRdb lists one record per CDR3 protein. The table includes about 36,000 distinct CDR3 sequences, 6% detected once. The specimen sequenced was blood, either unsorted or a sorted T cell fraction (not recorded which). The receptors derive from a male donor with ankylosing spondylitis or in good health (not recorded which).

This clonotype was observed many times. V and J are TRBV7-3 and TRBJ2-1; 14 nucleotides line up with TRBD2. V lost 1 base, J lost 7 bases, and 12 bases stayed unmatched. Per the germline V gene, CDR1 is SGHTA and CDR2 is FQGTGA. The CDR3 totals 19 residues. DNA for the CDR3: TGTGCCAGCAGCTTAAATCCGTCCCCCGGGACTAGCGGGAGTAATGAGCAGTTCTTC. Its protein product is CASSLNPSPGTSGSNEQFF.

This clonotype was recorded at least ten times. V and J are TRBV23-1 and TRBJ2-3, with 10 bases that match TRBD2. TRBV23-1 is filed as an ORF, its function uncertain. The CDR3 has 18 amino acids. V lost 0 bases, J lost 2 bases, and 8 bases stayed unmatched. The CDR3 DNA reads TGCGCCAGCAGTCAATCGGTTTTACTAGCGGGACCCACAGATACGCAGTATTTT. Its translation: CASSQSVLLAGPTDTQYF.

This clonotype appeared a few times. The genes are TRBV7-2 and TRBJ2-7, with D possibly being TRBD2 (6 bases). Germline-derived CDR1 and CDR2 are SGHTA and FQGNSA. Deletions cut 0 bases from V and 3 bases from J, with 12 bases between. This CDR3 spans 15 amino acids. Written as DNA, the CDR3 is TGTGCCAGCAGCTTAGCCACGACTAGGGGCTACGAGCAGTACTTC. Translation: CASSLATTRGYEQYF.

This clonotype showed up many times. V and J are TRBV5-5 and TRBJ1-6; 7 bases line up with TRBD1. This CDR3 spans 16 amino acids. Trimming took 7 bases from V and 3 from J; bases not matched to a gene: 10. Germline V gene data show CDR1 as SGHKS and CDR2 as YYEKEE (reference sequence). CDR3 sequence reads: CASGRGQDLYNSPLHF. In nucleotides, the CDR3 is TGTGCCAGCGGTAGAGGACAGGACCTCTATAATTCACCCCTCCACTTT.

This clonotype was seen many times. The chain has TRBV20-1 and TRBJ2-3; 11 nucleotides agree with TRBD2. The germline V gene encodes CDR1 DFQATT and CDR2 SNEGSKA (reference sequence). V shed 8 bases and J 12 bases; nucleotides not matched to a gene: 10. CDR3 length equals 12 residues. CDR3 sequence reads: CSPQFSGRVQYF. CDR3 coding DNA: TGCAGTCCTCAATTTAGCGGGAGGGTTCAGTATTTT.

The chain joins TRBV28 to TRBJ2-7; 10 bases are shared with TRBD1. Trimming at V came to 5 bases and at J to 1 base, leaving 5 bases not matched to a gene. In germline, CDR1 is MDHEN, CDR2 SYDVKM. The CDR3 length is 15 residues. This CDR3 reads CASSGPGQGSYEQYF. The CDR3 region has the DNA TGTGCCAGCAGTGGTCCGGGACAGGGGTCCTACGAGCAGTACTTC.

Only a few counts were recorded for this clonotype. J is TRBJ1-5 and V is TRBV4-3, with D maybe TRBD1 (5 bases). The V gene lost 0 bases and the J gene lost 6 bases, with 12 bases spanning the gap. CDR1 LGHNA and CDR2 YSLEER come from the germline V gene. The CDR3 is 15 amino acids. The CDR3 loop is CASSQDLVGGQPQHF. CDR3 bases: TGCGCCAGCAGCCAAGATCTCGTGGGGGGTCAGCCCCAGCATTTT.

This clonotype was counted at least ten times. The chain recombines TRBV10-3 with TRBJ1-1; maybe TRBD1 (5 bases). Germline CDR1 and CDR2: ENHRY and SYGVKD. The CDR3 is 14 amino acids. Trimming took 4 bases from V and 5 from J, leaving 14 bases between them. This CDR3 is CAISAQVGGTEAFF. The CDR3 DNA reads TGTGCCATCAGTGCTCAGGTCGGGGGGACTGAAGCTTTCTTT.

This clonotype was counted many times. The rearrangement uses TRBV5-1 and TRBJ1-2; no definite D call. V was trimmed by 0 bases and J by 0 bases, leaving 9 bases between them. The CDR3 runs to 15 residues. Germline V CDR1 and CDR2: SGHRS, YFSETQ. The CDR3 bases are TGCGCCAGCAGCTTGGCCGCCGGTACTAACTATGGCTACACCTTC. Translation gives CASSLAAGTNYGYTF.

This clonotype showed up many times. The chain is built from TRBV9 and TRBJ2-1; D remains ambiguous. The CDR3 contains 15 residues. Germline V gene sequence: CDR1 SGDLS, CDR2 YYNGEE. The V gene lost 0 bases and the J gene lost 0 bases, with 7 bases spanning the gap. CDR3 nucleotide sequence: TGTGCCAGCAGCGTAGGGGTCACCTCCTACAATGAGCAGTTCTTC. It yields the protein CASSVGVTSYNEQFF.

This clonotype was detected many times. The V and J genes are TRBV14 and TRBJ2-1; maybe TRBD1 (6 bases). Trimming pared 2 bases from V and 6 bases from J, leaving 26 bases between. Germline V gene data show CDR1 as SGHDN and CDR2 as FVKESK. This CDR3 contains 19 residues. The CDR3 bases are TGTGCCAGCAGCCAACTTACTTTTAACTTGGGGGCGTCTAGCAATGAGCAGTTCTTC. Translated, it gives CASSQLTFNLGASSNEQFF. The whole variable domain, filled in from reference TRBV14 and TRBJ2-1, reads EAGVTQFPSHSVIEKGQTVTLRCDPISGHDNLYWYRRVMGKEIKFLLHFVKESKQDESGMPNNRFLAERTGGTYSTLKVQPAELEDSGVYFCASSQLTFNLGASSNEQFFGPGTRLTVL.

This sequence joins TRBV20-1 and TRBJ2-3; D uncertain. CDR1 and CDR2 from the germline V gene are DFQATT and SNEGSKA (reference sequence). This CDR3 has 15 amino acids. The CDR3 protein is CFARDPRSRTDTQYF. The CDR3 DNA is TGCTTTGCTAGAGATCCTCGGAGCCGAACGGATACGCAGTATTTT.

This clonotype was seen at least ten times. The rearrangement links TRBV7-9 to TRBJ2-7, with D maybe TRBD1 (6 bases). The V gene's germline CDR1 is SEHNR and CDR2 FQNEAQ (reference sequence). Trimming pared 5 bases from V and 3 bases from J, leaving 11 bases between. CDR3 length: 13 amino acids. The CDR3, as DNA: TGTGCCAGCAGCGCGGACAGTAACTACGAGCAGTACTTC. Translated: CASSADSNYEQYF. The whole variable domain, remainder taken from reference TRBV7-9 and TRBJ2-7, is DTGVSQNPRHKITKRGQNVTFRCDPISEHNRLYWYRQTLGQGPEFLTYFQNEAQLEKSRLLSDRFSAERPKGSFSTLEIQRTEQGDSAMYLCASSADSNYEQYFGPGTRLTVT.

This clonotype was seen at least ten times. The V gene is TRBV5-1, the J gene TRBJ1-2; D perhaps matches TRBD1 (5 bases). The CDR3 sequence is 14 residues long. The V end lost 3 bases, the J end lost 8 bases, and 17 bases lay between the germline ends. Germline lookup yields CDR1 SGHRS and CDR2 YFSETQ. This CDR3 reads CASSYFRDHDGYTF. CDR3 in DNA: TGCGCCAGCAGCTACTTCCGGGACCACGACGGCTACACCTTC.

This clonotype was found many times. DNA of the CDR3: TGTGCCAGCAGTGTGGTCCGGACAGGAGGAGGGTATGGCTACACCTTC. It yields the protein CASSVVRTGGGYGYTF. This chain links TRBV28 with TRBJ1-2, with 7 bases fitting TRBD1. Germline V CDR1 and CDR2: MDHEN, SYDVKM. This CDR3 is built from 16 residues. Trimming cost V 5 bases and J 5 bases; bases outside gene matches: 14.

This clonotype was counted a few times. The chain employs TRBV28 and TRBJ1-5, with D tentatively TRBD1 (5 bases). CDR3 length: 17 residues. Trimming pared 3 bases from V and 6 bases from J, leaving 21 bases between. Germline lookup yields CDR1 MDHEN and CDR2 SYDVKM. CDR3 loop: CASSFGGGGTRGQPQHF. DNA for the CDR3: TGTGCCAGCAGTTTCGGTGGGGGGGGGACCCGGGGTCAGCCCCAGCATTTT.

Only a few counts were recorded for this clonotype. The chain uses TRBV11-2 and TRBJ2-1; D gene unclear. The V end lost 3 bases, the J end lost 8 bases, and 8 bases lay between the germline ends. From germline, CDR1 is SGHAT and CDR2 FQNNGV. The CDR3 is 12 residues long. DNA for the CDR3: TGTGCCAGCAGCTTTGGGGTCCATGAGCAGTTCTTC. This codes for CASSFGVHEQFF.

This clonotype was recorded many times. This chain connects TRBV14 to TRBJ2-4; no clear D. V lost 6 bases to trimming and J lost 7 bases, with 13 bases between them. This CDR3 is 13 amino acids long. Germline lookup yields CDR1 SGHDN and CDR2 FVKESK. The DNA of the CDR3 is TGTGCCAGCAGTATGCCAGACTCCAACATTCAGTACTTC. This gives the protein CASSMPDSNIQYF.

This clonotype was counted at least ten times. The CDR3 DNA follows: TGCAGTGCTAGGAGATGGGGGCAGGAGACCCAGTACTTC. Its translation is CSARRWGQETQYF. V is TRBV20-1 and J is TRBJ2-5; weak D call: TRBD1 (6 bases). V lost 3 bases to trimming and J lost 5 bases, with 13 bases between them. Germline lookup yields CDR1 DFQATT and CDR2 SNEGSKA (reference sequence). The CDR3 runs to 13 residues.

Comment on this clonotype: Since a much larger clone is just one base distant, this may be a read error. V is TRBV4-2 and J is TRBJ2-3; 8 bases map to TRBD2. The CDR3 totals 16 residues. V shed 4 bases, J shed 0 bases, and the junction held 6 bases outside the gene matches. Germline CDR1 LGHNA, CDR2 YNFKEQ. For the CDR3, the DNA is TGTGCCAGCAGCCTGCTCGTAGCGGGGAGCACAGATACGCAGTATTTT. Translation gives CASSLLVAGSTDTQYF.

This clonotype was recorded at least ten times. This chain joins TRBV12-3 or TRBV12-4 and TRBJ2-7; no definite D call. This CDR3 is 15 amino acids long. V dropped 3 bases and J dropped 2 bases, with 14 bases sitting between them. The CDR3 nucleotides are TGTGCCAGCAGTTTTTCGCAGACTTCTGCCTACGAGCAGTACTTC. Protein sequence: CASSFSQTSAYEQYF.

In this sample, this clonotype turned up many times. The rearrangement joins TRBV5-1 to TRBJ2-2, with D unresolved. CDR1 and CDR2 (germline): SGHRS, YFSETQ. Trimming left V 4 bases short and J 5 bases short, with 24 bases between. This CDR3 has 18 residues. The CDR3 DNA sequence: TGCGCCAGCAGCGTCAGCCTGAGGACCCTCCTAGGAACCGGGGAGCTGTTTTTT. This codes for CASSVSLRTLLGTGELFF. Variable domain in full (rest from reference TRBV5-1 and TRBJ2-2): KAGVTQTPRYLIKTRGQQVTLSCSPISGHRSVSWYQQTPGQGLQFLFEYFSETQRNKGNFPGRFSGRQFSNSRSEMNVSTLELGDSALYLCASSVSLRTLLGTGELFFGEGSRLTVL.

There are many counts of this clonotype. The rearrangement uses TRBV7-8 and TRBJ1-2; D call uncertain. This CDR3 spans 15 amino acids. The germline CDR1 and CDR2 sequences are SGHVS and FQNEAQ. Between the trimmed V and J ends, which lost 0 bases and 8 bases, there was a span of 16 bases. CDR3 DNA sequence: TGTGCCAGCAGCTTAGCCGGTTTTGGGTTTGAAGGCTACACCTTC. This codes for CASSLAGFGFEGYTF.

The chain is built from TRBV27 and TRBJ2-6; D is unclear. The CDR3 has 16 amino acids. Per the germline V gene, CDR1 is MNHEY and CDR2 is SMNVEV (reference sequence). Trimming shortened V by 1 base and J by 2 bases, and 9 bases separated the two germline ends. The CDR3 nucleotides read TGTGCCAGCAGTTTATTAGGCGGTACTGGGGCCAACGTCCTGACTTTC. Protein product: CASSLLGGTGANVLTF.

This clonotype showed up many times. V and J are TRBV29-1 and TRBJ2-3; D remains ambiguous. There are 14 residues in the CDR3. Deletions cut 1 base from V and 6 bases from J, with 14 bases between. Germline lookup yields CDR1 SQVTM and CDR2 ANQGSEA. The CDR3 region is CSVEGGKSADTQYF. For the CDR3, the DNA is TGCAGCGTTGAAGGGGGTAAGAGTGCGGATACGCAGTATTTT.

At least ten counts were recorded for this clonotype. CDR3 residues: CASSLIAGAYEQYF. The CDR3 nucleotides are TGTGCCAGCAGTCTCATAGCGGGAGCTTACGAGCAGTACTTC. The chain recombines TRBV12-3 or TRBV12-4 with TRBJ2-7, with 9 positions matching TRBD2. Germline trimming cut 5 bases from V and 4 bases from J; bases unmatched to any gene: 6. The CDR3 length is 14 residues.

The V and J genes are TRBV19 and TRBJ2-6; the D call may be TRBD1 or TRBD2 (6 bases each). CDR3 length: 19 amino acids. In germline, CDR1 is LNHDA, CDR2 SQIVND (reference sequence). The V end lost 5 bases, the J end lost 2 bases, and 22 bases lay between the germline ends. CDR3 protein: CASSPIGGRTSAGANVLTF. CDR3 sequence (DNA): TGTGCCAGTAGTCCTATCGGGGGCAGGACCTCTGCTGGGGCCAACGTCCTGACTTTC.

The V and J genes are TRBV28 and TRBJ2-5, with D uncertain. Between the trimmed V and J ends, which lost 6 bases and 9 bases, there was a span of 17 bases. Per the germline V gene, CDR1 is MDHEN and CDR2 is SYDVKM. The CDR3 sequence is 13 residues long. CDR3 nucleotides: TGTGCCAGCAGCCATGCAGTAGTTGAGTCCCAGTACTTC. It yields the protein CASSHAVVESQYF.

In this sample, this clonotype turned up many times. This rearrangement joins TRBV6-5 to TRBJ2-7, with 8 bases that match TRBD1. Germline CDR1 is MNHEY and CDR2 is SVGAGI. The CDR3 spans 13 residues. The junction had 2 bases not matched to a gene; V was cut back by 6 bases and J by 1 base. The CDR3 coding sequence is TGTGCCAGCAGGAGACAGGGGTCCTACGAGCAGTACTTC. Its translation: CASRRQGSYEQYF.

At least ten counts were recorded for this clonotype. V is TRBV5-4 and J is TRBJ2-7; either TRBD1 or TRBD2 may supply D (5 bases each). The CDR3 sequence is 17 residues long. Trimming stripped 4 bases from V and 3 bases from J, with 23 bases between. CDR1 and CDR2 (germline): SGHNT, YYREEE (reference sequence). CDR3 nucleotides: TGTGCCAGCAGCCCGGGGTTAGGGGCCGGGGCCCGCTACGAGCAGTACTTC. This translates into CASSPGLGAGARYEQYF.